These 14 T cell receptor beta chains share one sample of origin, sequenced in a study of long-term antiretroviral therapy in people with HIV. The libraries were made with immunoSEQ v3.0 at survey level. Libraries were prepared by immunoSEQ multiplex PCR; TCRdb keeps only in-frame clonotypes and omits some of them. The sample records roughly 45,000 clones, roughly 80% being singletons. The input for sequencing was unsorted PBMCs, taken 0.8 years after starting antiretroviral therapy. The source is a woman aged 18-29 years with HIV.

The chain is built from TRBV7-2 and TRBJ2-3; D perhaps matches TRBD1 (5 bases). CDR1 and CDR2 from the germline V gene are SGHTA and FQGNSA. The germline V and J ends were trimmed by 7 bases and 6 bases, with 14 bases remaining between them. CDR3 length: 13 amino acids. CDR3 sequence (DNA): TGTGCCAGCACCAAGGACACACGGGATACGCAGTATTTT. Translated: CASTKDTRDTQYF. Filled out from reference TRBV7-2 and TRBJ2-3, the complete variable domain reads GAGVSQSPSNKVTEKGKDVELRCDPISGHTALYWYRQSLGQGLEFLIYFQGNSAPDKSGLPSDRFSAERTGGSVSTLTIQRTQQEDSAVYLCASTKDTRDTQYFGPGTRLTVL.

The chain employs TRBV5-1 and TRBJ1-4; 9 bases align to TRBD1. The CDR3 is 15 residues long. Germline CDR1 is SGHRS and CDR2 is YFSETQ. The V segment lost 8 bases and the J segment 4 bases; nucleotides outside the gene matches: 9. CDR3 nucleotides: TGCGCCAGTCGGCGTGGGGGACAGGGTAATGAAAAACTGTTTTTT. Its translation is CASRRGGQGNEKLFF.

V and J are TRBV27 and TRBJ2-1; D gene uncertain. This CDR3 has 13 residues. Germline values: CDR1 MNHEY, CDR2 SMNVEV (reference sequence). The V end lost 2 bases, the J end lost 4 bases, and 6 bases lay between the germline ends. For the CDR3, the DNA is TGTGCCAGCAGTTTAAGACCTTACAATGAGCAGTTCTTC. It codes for CASSLRPYNEQFF.

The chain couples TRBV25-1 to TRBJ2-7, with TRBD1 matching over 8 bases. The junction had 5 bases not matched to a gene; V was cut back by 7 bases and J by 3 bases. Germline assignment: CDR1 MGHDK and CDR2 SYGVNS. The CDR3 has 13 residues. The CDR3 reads CASMDRVNYEQYF. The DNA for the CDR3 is TGTGCCAGCATGGACAGGGTTAACTACGAGCAGTACTTC.

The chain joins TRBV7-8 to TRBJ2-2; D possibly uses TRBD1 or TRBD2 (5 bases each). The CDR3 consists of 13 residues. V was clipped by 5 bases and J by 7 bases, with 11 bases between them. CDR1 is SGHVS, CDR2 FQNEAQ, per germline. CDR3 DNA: TGTGCCAGCAGCCCGCAGGGACGCGGGGAGCTGTTTTTT. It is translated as CASSPQGRGELFF.

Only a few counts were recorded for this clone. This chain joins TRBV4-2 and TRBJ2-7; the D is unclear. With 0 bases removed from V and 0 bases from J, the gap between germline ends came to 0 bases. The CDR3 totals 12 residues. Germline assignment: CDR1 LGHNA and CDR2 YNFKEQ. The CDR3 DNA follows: TGTGCCAGCAGCCAAGACTCCTACGAGCAGTACTTC. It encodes CASSQDSYEQYF.

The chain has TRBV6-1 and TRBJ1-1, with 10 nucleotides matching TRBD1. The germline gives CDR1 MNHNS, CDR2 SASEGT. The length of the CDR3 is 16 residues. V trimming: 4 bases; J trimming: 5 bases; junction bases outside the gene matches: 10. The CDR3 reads CASSVLPGQGRTEAFF. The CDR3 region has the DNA TGTGCCAGCAGTGTACTACCGGGACAGGGGAGGACTGAAGCTTTCTTT.

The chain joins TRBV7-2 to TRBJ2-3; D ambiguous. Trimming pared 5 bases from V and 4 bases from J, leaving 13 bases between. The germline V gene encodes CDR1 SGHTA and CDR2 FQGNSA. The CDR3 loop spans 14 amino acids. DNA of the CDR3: TGTGCCAGCAGCGTCGCTCCTAGTGCAGATACGCAGTATTTT. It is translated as CASSVAPSADTQYF.

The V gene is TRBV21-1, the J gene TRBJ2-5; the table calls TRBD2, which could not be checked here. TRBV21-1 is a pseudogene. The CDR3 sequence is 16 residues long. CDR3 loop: CASSKGRGPLQETQYF. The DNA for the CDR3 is TGTGCCAGCAGCAAAGGGAGGGGCCCTCTCCAAGAGACCCAGTACTTC.

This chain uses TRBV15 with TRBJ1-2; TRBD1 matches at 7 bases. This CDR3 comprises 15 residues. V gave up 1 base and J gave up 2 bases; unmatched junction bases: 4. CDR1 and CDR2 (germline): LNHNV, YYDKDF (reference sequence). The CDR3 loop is CATSRVNRGNYGYTF. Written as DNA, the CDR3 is TGTGCCACCAGCAGAGTAAACAGGGGCAACTATGGCTACACCTTC.

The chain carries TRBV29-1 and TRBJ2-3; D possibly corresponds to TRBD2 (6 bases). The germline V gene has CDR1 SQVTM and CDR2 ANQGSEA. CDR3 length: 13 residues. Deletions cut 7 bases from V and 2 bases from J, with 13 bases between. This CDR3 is CSATGLYTDTQYF. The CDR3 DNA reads TGCAGCGCAACCGGACTATACACAGATACGCAGTATTTT.

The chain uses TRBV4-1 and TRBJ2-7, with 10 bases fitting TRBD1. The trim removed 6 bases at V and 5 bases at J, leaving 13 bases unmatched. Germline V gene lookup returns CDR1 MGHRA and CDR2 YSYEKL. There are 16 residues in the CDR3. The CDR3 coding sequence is TGCGCCAGCAGTCTTGACGGGACAGGGGAAAAAGACGAGCAGTACTTC. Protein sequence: CASSLDGTGEKDEQYF.

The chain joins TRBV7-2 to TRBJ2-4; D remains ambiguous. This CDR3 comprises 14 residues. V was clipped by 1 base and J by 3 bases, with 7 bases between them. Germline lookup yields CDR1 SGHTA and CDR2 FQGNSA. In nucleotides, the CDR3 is TGTGCCAGCAGCTTAGTGAGCAGCAAAAACATTCAGTACTTC. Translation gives CASSLVSSKNIQYF.

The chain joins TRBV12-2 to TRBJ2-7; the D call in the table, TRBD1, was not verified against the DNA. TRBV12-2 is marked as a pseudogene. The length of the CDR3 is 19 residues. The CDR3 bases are TGTGCAAGTCGCTTAGCTTTCTCCTGCCGGGACAGGGGGACTTACGAGCAGTACTTC. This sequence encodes CASRLAFSCRDRGTYEQYF.